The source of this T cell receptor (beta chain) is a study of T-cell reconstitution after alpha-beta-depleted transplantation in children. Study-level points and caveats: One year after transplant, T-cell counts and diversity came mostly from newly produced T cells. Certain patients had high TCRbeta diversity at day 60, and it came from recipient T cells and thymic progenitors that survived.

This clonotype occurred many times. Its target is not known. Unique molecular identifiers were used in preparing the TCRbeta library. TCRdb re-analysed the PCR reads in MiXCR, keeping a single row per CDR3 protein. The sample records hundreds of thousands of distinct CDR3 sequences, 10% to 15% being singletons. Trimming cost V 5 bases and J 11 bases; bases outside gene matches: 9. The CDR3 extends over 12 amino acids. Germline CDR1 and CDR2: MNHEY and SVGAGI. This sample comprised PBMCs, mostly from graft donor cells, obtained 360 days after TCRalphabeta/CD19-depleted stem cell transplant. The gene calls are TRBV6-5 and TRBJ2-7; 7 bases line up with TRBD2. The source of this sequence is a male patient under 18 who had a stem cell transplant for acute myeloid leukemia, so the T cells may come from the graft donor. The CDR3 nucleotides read TGTGCCAGCAGTGACCCTAGAAGCGGGGAGTACTTC. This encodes CASSDPRSGEYF.